A single sample gave rise to the 30 T cell receptor beta chains below, sequenced in a study of cytomegalovirus exposure and HLA in healthy donors. Libraries were prepared by immunoSEQ multiplex PCR; TCRdb keeps only in-frame clonotypes and omits some of them. Found here are about 160,000 clones, 86% of them singletons; the top ten hold roughly 5.7%. The source material was PBMCs. The receptors stem from a woman in her twenties or thirties in good health and CMV-seronegative.

V usage is TRBV4-1 and J usage is TRBJ1-5; no definite D call. This CDR3 is built from 14 residues. The germline V gene has CDR1 MGHRA and CDR2 YSYEKL. V was shortened by 3 bases and J by 3 bases, with 9 bases between the two germline ends. CDR3 amino acids: CASSQEDTNQPQHF. In DNA form, the CDR3 reads TGCGCCAGCAGCCAGGAAGACACCAATCAGCCCCAGCATTTT.

The V call is TRBV23-1, the J call TRBJ1-1; D gene ambiguous. TRBV23-1 is an ORF for which the function is uncertain. The length of the CDR3 is 13 residues. The ends were cut back, 2 bases at V and 8 bases at J, with 12 bases in the middle. CDR3 DNA sequence: TGCGCCAGCAGTCAACCCCTTATGGCGGAAGCTTTCTTT. Protein sequence: CASSQPLMAEAFF.

This clone has a handful of counts. The chain links TRBV5-1 to TRBJ2-3, with 13 bases matching TRBD2. J lost 2 bases, V lost 5 bases, and 5 bases had no gene match. Germline V CDR1 and CDR2: SGHRS, YFSETQ. The CDR3 runs to 16 residues. CDR3 residues: CASRSGLAGDTDTQYF. The CDR3 DNA follows: TGCGCCAGCAGATCCGGACTAGCGGGGGACACAGATACGCAGTATTTT.

This rearrangement joins TRBV7-2 to TRBJ2-3; 12 bases are a match to TRBD2. J gave up 0 bases and V 5 bases, and 6 bases lay outside the gene matches. The germline V gene has CDR1 SGHTA and CDR2 FQGNSA. The CDR3 is 17 residues long. The CDR3 here is CASSEAGTSGSTDTQYF. The DNA for the CDR3 is TGTGCCAGCAGCGAGGCCGGGACTAGCGGGAGCACAGATACGCAGTATTTT.

The gene calls are TRBV15 and TRBJ1-4; D is possibly TRBD1 (6 bases). Germline CDR1 LNHNV, CDR2 YYDKDF (reference sequence). With 3 bases removed from V and 7 bases from J, the gap between germline ends came to 12 bases. CDR3 length: 14 residues. The DNA of the CDR3 is TGTGCCACCAGCAGCTGGGACATACGTGAAAAACTGTTTTTT. Translating gives CATSSWDIREKLFF.

V gene TRBV7-6 combines with J gene TRBJ1-1, with D possibly being TRBD1 (5 bases). Germline CDR1 reads SGHVS; CDR2 reads FNYEAQ. V lost 5 bases and J 5 bases, leaving 15 bases between the germline ends. This CDR3 spans 14 amino acids. The CDR3 coding sequence is TGTGCCAGCAGCCCCGGGACCCCGGGGACTGAAGCTTTCTTT. Translating it yields CASSPGTPGTEAFF. Full variable domain (outside the CDR3, taken from reference TRBV7-6 and TRBJ1-1): GAGVSQSPRYKVTKRGQDVALRCDPISGHVSLYWYRQALGQGPEFLTYFNYEAQQDKSGLPNDRFSAERPEGSISTLTIQRTEQRDSAMYRCASSPGTPGTEAFFGQGTRLTVV.

The chain has TRBV5-1 and TRBJ2-7; the D gene is possibly TRBD1 (7 bases). Germline CDR1 SGHRS, CDR2 YFSETQ. V was cut by 3 bases and J by 3 bases, with 19 bases left in between. This CDR3 is built from 16 residues. For the CDR3, the DNA is TGCGCCAGCAGCTCAGAATTGGAGGGGGCGATCTACGAGCAGTACTTC. Its protein product is CASSSELEGAIYEQYF. Using reference TRBV5-1 and TRBJ2-7 for the parts outside the CDR3, the full variable domain is KAGVTQTPRYLIKTRGQQVTLSCSPISGHRSVSWYQQTPGQGLQFLFEYFSETQRNKGNFPGRFSGRQFSNSRSEMNVSTLELGDSALYLCASSSELEGAIYEQYFGPGTRLTVT.

J is TRBJ1-1 and V is TRBV6-5; 7 bases align to TRBD1. The length of the CDR3 is 12 residues. The trim removed 2 bases at V and 12 bases at J, leaving 6 bases unmatched. CDR1 is MNHEY and CDR2 is SVGAGI in the germline V gene. CDR3 sequence reads: CASSYRQGKTFF. For the CDR3, the DNA is TGTGCCAGCAGTTACAGACAGGGCAAGACTTTCTTT.

The chain employs TRBV7-2 and TRBJ2-7, with D possibly being TRBD2 (5 bases). The CDR3 sequence is 12 residues long. Germline-derived CDR1 and CDR2 are SGHTA and FQGNSA. The V gene lost 9 bases and the J gene lost 7 bases, with 16 bases spanning the gap. This CDR3 is CASVDGELEQYF. The CDR3 coding sequence is TGTGCCAGTGTGGACGGGGAGTTGGAGCAGTACTTC.

The J gene is TRBJ2-1, the V gene TRBV11-2; a possible D gene is TRBD2 (6 bases). Trimming removed 5 bases at V and 10 bases at J, with 12 bases between. The CDR3 spans 12 residues. CDR1 SGHAT and CDR2 FQNNGV come from the germline V gene. Here the CDR3 reads CASSLSGVEQFF. CDR3 coding DNA: TGTGCCAGCAGCCTTAGCGGAGTAGAGCAGTTCTTC.

The chain has TRBV11-3 and TRBJ2-5; D possibly corresponds to TRBD2 (6 bases). Looked up from germline, CDR1 is SGHNT and CDR2 is YENEEA. This CDR3 has 14 amino acids. V was trimmed by 3 bases and J by 5 bases, leaving 13 bases between them. CDR3 DNA: TGTGCCAGCAGCTTGTCCGGGGGAACGGAGACCCAGTACTTC. Protein product: CASSLSGGTETQYF.

This clone came up once. This chain links TRBV18 with TRBJ1-1; weak D call: TRBD1 (5 bases). Germline CDR1 reads KGHSH; CDR2 reads LQKENI. The V end lost 1 base, the J end lost 2 bases, and 8 bases lay between the germline ends. The CDR3 contains 14 residues. CDR3 DNA sequence: TGTGCCAGCTCACCACAGGGGCGAAACACTGAAGCTTTCTTT. The encoded protein is CASSPQGRNTEAFF.

DNA of the CDR3: TGTGCCAGCAGTTACCTAGCGGATTACGAGCAGTACTTC. Translating it yields CASSYLADYEQYF. The chain joins TRBV6-5 to TRBJ2-7, with TRBD2 matching over 7 bases. Germline V CDR1 and CDR2: MNHEY, SVGAGI. With V trimmed by 2 bases and J by 4 bases, 2 bases remained unmatched. The CDR3 loop spans 13 amino acids.

A single count supports this clone. The chain uses TRBV7-2 and TRBJ2-1; 12 nucleotides line up with TRBD2. The V gene's germline CDR1 is SGHTA and CDR2 FQGNSA. With V trimmed by 1 base and J by 5 bases, 9 bases remained unmatched. CDR3 length: 18 amino acids. The CDR3 is CASSLVASGRVRDNEQFF. The CDR3 nucleotides are TGTGCCAGCAGCTTAGTAGCTAGCGGGAGGGTACGCGACAATGAGCAGTTCTTC.

The chain is built from TRBV4-1 and TRBJ2-3, with D hard to call. Trimming left V 4 bases short and J 4 bases short, with 12 bases between. Germline V CDR1 and CDR2: MGHRA, YSYEKL. This CDR3 has 14 amino acids. The CDR3 is CASSPHLVADTQYF. CDR3 nucleotides: TGCGCCAGCAGCCCACACCTGGTCGCAGATACGCAGTATTTT.

The chain joins TRBV7-6 to TRBJ1-1; D is perhaps TRBD1 (5 bases). This CDR3 spans 12 amino acids. The V and J ends lost 2 bases and 4 bases respectively, with 5 bases between them. CDR1 SGHVS and CDR2 FNYEAQ come from the germline V gene. The CDR3 DNA is TGTGCCAGCAGCTTAAGGGGCACTGAAGCTTTCTTT. It encodes CASSLRGTEAFF.

This sequence joins TRBV27 and TRBJ1-2, with TRBD1 matching 9 bases. After removal of 6 bases from V and 6 bases from J, the junction contained 2 bases not matched to a gene. Germline CDR1 is MNHEY and CDR2 is SMNVEV (reference sequence). The CDR3 loop spans 12 amino acids. This CDR3 is CASRDRGHGYTF. The CDR3 coding sequence is TGTGCCAGCAGGGACAGGGGACATGGCTACACCTTC.

This sequence joins TRBV25-1 and TRBJ1-5; possibly TRBD1 for D (5 bases). This CDR3 spans 14 amino acids. Germline V gene data show CDR1 as MGHDK and CDR2 as SYGVNS. V dropped 2 bases and J dropped 6 bases, with 11 bases sitting between them. CDR3 sequence: CASSEKGMLQPQHF. The CDR3 nucleotides read TGTGCCAGCAGTGAAAAGGGGATGCTTCAGCCCCAGCATTTT.

The CDR3 coding sequence is TGTGCCAGCAGTCCCCGGGGGAACACTGAAGCTTTCTTT. As protein: CASSPRGNTEAFF. The chain joins TRBV6-5 to TRBJ1-1; no reliable D call. Between the trimmed V and J ends, which lost 5 bases and 1 base, there was a span of 8 bases. The germline gives CDR1 MNHEY, CDR2 SVGAGI. This CDR3 has 13 residues.

The J gene is TRBJ1-6, the V gene TRBV29-1; D is perhaps TRBD1 (5 bases). The CDR3 loop spans 12 amino acids. Trimming removed 6 bases from V and 13 bases from J, with 16 bases in between. Germline loops: CDR1 SQVTM, CDR2 ANQGSEA. CDR3 in DNA: TGCAGCGTCGCTTTGGGGCCTGGGCCCCTCCACTTT. Its translation: CSVALGPGPLHF.

The rearrangement uses TRBV7-3 and TRBJ2-7; D is uncertain. The germline V and J ends were trimmed by 1 base and 6 bases, with 19 bases remaining between them. The CDR3 is 16 amino acids. From germline, CDR1 is SGHTA and CDR2 FQGTGA. The DNA of the CDR3 is TGTGCCAGCAGCTTAAGAGTCACGGGTAAATGGAGCGAGCAGTACTTC. This translates into CASSLRVTGKWSEQYF.

The rearrangement uses TRBV18 and TRBJ1-5; D is unresolved. Trimming pared 5 bases from V and 9 bases from J, leaving 17 bases between. Germline loops: CDR1 KGHSH, CDR2 LQKENI. The CDR3 totals 14 residues. The CDR3 DNA reads as TGTGCCAGCTCAGAAAGGCGGTCCGACGGGCCCCAGCATTTT. Protein sequence: CASSERRSDGPQHF. Using reference TRBV18 and TRBJ1-5 for the parts outside the CDR3, the full variable domain is NAGVMQNPRHLVRRRGQEARLRCSPMKGHSHVYWYRQLPEEGLKFMVYLQKENIIDESGMPKERFSAEFPKEGPSILRIQQVVRGDSAAYFCASSERRSDGPQHFGDGTRLSIL.

This rearrangement joins TRBV6-5 to TRBJ1-1; no clear D gene. Germline CDR1 and CDR2: MNHEY and SVGAGI. The CDR3 has 14 residues. Trimming stripped 0 bases from V and 6 bases from J, with 11 bases between. In DNA, the CDR3 is TGTGCCAGCAGTTACTCGTCGCTGGAGGCTGAAGCTTTCTTT. It yields the protein CASSYSSLEAEAFF.

The CDR3 DNA is TGTGCCACCAGCAGAGATCGAGGAGGATCTAAAAATCAGCCCCAGCATTTT. Amino acids: CATSRDRGGSKNQPQHF. The chain employs TRBV15 and TRBJ1-5; D gene ambiguous. CDR1 and CDR2 from the germline V gene are LNHNV and YYDKDF (reference sequence). This CDR3 spans 17 amino acids. V lost 0 bases and J 4 bases, leaving 16 bases between the germline ends.

V gene TRBV7-9 combines with J gene TRBJ1-1; 10 positions agree with TRBD1. Germline V CDR1 and CDR2: SEHNR, FQNEAQ (reference sequence). The V segment lost 5 bases and the J segment 6 bases; nucleotides outside the gene matches: 6. This CDR3 is 14 amino acids long. DNA of the CDR3: TGTGCCAGCAGCCCGTTGACAGGGGGCGCTGAAGCTTTCTTT. It translates to CASSPLTGGAEAFF.

The chain is built from TRBV15 and TRBJ1-5, with D perhaps matching TRBD1 (5 bases). Germline V lookup: CDR1 LNHNV, CDR2 YYDKDF (reference sequence). The CDR3 sequence is 16 residues long. Trimming removed 2 bases from V and 7 bases from J, with 18 bases in between. Here the CDR3 reads CATSRTPGGETQPQHF. In DNA, the CDR3 is TGTGCCACCAGCAGAACTCCCGGGGGTGAGACGCAGCCCCAGCATTTT. Full variable domain (remainder filled in from reference TRBV15 and TRBJ1-5): DAMVIQNPRYQVTQFGKPVTLSCSQTLNHNVMYWYQQKSSQAPKLLFHYYDKDFNNEADTPDNFQSRRPNTSFCFLDIRSPGLGDTAMYLCATSRTPGGETQPQHFGDGTRLSIL.

V and J are TRBV7-6 and TRBJ2-2, with 8 bases matching TRBD1. Germline V gene lookup returns CDR1 SGHVS and CDR2 FNYEAQ. CDR3 length equals 17 residues. The ends lost 2 bases at V and 4 bases at J; junction bases unmatched: 9. CDR3 nucleotide sequence: TGTGCCAGCAGCTTATTTTTCAGGGGGCGAAGCACCGGGGAGCTGTTTTTT. This encodes CASSLFFRGRSTGELFF.

The gene calls are TRBV18 and TRBJ1-1, with D uncertain. The CDR3 length is 16 residues. Germline assignment: CDR1 KGHSH and CDR2 LQKENI. Trimming pared 0 bases from V and 0 bases from J, leaving 11 bases between. CDR3 in amino acids: CASSPPNSILNTEAFF. CDR3 DNA: TGTGCCAGCTCACCACCTAATTCGATTCTGAACACTGAAGCTTTCTTT.

This clone was observed a few times. The chain combines TRBV2 with TRBJ1-1, with D unresolved. The germline gives CDR1 SNHLY, CDR2 FYNNEI. The V and J ends lost 5 bases and 1 base respectively, with 5 bases between them. The CDR3 is made up of 12 amino acids. CDR3 region: CASSNRNTEAFF. CDR3 DNA: TGTGCCAGCAGTAACAGGAACACTGAAGCTTTCTTT.

This rearrangement joins TRBV5-1 to TRBJ2-1; the D gene is possibly TRBD1 (6 bases). Germline V gives CDR1 SGHRS, CDR2 YFSETQ. V shed 0 bases and J shed 8 bases, with 18 bases lying between them. The length of the CDR3 is 16 residues. For the CDR3, the DNA is TGCGCCAGCAGCTTGGTTGGTGGGGGCAGGGGCGATGAGCAGTTCTTC. Translating gives CASSLVGGGRGDEQFF.